This T cell receptor (beta chain) was identified during a study of somatic mutations in cytotoxic T cells in rheumatoid arthritis. Across the study: Blood from the patient (roughly 30 ml EDTA) was drawn right after diagnosis, pretreatment. The study's findings and limits: Healthy controls showed no age-related rise in CD8+ clonality, whereas rheumatoid arthritis patients did. Measurement of CD8+ T-cell clonality revealed no significant difference between rheumatoid arthritis patients and age-matched healthy controls.

This clone was recorded a few times. Its antigen is as yet unknown. Using immunoSEQ multiplex PCR, the repertoire was profiled, and TCRdb retains in-frame clones only, with some absent. The table has some 20,000 clones, approximately 67% seen once. This clonotype was obtained from an adult with rheumatoid arthritis. The specimen was CD8+ T cells sorted from blood.

The CDR3 DNA is TGTGCCAGCAGCCCGGGAGGTAGCTCCTACGAGCAGTACTTC. Protein: CASSPGGSSYEQYF. V and J are TRBV14 and TRBJ2-7, with 7 bases identical to TRBD2. Trimming at V came to 4 bases and at J to 0 bases, leaving 3 bases not matched to a gene. Germline assignment: CDR1 SGHDN and CDR2 FVKESK. CDR3 size: 14 residues.